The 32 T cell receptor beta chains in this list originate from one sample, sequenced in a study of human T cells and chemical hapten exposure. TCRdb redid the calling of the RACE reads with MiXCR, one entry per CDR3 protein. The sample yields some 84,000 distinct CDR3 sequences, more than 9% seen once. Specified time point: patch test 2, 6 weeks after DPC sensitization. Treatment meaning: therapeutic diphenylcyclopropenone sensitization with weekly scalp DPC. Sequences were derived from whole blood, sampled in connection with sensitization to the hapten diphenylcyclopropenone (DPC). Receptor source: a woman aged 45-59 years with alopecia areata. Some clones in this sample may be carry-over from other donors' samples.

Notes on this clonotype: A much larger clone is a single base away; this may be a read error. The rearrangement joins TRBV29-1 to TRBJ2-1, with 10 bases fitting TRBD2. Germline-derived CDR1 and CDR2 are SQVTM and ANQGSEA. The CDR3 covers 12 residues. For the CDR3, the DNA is TGCAGCGTTGGGACTAGCGGTAGGGAGCAGATCTTC. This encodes CSVGTSGREQIF.

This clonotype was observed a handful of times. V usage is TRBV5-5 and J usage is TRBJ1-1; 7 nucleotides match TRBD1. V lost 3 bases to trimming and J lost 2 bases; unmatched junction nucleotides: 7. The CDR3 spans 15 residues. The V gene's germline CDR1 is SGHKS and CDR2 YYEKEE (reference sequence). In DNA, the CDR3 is TGTGCCAGCAGCTCCCGGGACAGCGGTAACACTGAAGCTTTCTTT. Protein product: CASSSRDSGNTEAFF.

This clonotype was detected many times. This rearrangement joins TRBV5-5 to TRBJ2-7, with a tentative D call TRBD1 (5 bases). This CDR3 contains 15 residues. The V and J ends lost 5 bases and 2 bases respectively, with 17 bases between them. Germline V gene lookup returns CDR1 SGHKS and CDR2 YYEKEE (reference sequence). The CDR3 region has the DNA TGTGCCAGCAGTCAAACCAGGACATCTACCTACGAGCAGTACTTC. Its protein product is CASSQTRTSTYEQYF.

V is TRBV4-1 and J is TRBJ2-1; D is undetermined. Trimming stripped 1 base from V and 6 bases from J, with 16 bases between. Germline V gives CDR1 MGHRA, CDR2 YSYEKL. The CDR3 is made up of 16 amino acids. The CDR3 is CASSQVVAVDRNEQFF. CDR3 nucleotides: TGCGCCAGCAGCCAAGTGGTAGCCGTTGATCGCAATGAGCAGTTCTTC.

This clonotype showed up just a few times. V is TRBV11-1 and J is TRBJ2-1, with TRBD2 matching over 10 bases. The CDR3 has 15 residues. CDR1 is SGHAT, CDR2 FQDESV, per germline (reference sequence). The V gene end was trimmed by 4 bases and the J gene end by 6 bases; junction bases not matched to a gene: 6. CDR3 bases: TGTGCCAGCAGCTCGAGCGGGAGGGCCGGCAATGAGCAGTTCTTC. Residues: CASSSSGRAGNEQFF.

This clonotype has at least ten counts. The CDR3 DNA is TGCAGCGTTGAAGGTGGAGGGCACAACATTCAGTACTTC. This sequence encodes CSVEGGGHNIQYF. This chain links TRBV29-1 with TRBJ2-4, with D possibly matching TRBD2 (6 bases). From germline, CDR1 is SQVTM and CDR2 ANQGSEA. There are 13 residues in the CDR3. V was shortened by 1 base and J by 7 bases, with 11 bases between the two germline ends.

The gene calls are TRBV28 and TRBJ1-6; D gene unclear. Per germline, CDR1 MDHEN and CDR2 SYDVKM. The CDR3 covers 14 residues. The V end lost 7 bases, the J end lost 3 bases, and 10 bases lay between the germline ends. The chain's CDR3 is CASNVNNYNSPLHF. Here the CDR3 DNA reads TGTGCCAGCAACGTTAACAACTATAATTCACCCCTCCACTTT.

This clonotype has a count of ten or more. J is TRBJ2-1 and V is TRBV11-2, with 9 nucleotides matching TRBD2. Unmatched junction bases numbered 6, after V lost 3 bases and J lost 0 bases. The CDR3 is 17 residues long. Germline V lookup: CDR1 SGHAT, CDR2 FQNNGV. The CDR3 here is CASSLRTSESSYNEQFF. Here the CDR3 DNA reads TGTGCCAGCAGCTTGAGGACTAGCGAAAGCTCCTACAATGAGCAGTTCTTC.

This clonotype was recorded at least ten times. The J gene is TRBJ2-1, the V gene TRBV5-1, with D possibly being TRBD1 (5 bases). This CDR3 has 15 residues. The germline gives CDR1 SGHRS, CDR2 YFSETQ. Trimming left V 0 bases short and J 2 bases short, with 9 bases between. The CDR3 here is CASSLGQGTYNEQFF. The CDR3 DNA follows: TGCGCCAGCAGCTTGGGGCAGGGCACCTACAATGAGCAGTTCTTC.

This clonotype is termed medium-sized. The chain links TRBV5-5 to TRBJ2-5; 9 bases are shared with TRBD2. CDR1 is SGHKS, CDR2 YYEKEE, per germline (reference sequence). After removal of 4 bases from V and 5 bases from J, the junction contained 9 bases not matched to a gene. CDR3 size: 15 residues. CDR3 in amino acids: CASSRLAGVMETQYF. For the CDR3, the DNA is TGTGCCAGCAGCCGATTAGCGGGAGTAATGGAGACCCAGTACTTC.

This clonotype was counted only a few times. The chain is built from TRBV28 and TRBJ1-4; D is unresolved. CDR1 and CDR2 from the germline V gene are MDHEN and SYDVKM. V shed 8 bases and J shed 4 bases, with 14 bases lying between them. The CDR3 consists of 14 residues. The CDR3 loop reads CASSTLDGNEKLFF. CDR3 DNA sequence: TGTGCCAGCTCCACCCTCGATGGTAATGAAAAACTGTTTTTT.

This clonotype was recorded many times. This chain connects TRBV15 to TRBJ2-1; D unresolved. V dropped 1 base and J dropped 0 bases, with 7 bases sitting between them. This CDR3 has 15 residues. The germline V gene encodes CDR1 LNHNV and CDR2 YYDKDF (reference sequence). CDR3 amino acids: CATSRVRNSYNEQFF. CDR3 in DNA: TGTGCCACCAGCAGAGTGCGGAACTCCTACAATGAGCAGTTCTTC.

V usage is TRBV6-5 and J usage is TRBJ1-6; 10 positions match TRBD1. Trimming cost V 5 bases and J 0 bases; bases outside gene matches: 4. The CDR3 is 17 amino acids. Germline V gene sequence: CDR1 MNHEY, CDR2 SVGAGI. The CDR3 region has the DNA TGTGCCAGCAGTCGGACAGGGGGGAGCTCCTATAATTCACCCCTCCACTTT. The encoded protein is CASSRTGGSSYNSPLHF.

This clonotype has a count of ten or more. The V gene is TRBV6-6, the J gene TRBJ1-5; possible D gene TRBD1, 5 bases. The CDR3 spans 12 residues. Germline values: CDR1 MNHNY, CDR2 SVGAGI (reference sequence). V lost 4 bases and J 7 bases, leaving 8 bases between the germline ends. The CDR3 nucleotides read TGTGCCAGCAGTTTGTCAGGGCAGCCCCAGCATTTT. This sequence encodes CASSLSGQPQHF.

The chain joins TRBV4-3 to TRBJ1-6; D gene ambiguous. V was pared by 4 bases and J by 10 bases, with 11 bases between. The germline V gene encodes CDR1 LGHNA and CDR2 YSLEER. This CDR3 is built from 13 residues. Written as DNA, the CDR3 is TGCGCCAGCAGCCCGCGGGTTGGATCACCCCTCCACTTT. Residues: CASSPRVGSPLHF.

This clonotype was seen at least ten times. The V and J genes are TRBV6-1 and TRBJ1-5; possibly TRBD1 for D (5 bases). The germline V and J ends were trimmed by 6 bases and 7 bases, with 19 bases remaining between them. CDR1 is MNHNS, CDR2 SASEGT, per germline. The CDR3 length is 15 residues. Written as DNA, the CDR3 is TGTGCCAGCAGGACCGGGACCTACAGTGGACAGCCCCAGCATTTT. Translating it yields CASRTGTYSGQPQHF.

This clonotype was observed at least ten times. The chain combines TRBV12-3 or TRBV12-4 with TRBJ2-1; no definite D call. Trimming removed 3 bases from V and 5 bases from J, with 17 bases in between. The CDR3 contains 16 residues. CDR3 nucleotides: TGTGCCAGCAGTTTTCAGCCTGGGGATCCTGACAATGAGCAGTTCTTC. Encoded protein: CASSFQPGDPDNEQFF.

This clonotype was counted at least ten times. CDR3 amino acids: CATSDLRGGSYNEQFF. DNA of the CDR3: TGTGCCACCAGTGATTTGCGGGGGGGCTCCTACAATGAGCAGTTCTTC. The V and J genes are TRBV24-1 and TRBJ2-1; 8 bases are a match to TRBD2. The ends lost 0 bases at V and 0 bases at J; junction bases unmatched: 0. The CDR3 sequence is 16 residues long. CDR1 is KGHDR and CDR2 is SFDVKD in the germline V gene.

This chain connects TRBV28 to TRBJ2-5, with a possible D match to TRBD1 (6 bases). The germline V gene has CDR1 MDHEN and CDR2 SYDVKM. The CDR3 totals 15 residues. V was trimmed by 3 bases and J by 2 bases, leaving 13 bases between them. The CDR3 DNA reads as TGTGCCAGCAGTTTTCCCCAGGACAGACAAGAGACCCAGTACTTC. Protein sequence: CASSFPQDRQETQYF.

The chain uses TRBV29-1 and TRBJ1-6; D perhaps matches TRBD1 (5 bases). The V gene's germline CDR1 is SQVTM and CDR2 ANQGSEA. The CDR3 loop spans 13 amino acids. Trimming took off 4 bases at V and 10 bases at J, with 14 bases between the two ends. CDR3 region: CSVVERGDSPLHF. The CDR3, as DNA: TGCAGCGTTGTTGAGCGGGGGGACTCACCCCTCCACTTT.

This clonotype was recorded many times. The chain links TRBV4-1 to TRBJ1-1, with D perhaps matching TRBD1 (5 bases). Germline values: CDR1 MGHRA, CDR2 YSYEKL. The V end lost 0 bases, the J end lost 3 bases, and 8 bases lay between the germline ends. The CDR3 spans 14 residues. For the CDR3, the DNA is TGCGCCAGCAGCCAAGAGGCAGGGCACACTGAAGCTTTCTTT. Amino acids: CASSQEAGHTEAFF.

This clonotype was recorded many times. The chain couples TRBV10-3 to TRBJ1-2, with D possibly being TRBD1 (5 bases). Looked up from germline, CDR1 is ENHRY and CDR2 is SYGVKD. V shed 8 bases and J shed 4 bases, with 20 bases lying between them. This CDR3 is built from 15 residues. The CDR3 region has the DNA TGTGCCATCCTCCCGTCGGGCAGGGAGGGCTATGGCTACACCTTC. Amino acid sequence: CAILPSGREGYGYTF.

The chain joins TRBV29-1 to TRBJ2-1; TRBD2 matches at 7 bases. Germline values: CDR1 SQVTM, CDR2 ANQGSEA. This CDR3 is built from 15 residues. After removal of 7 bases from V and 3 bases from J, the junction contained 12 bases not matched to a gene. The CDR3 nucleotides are TGCAGCGCTACTAATTGGTCTAGCGGCTACAATGAGCAGTTCTTC. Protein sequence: CSATNWSSGYNEQFF.

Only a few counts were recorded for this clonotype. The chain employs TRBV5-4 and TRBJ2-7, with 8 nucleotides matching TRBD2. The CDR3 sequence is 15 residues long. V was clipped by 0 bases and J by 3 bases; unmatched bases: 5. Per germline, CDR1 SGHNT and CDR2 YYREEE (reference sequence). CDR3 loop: CASSLVGGRIYEQYF. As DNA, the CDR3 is TGTGCCAGCAGCTTGGTCGGCGGGAGGATCTACGAGCAGTACTTC.

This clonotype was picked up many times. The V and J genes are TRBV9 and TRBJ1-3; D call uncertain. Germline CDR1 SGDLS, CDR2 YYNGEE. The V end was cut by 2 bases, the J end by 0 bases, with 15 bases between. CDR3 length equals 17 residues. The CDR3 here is CASSVAGSTRSGNTIYF. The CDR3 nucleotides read TGTGCCAGCAGCGTTGCAGGCTCTACCCGCTCTGGAAACACCATATATTTT.

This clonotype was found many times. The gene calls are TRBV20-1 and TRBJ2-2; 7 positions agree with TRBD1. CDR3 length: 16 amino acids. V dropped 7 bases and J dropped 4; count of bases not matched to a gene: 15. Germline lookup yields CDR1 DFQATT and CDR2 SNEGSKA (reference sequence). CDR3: CSVARRRDRVTGELFF. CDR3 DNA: TGCAGTGTCGCCAGACGCCGGGACAGAGTCACCGGGGAGCTGTTTTTT.

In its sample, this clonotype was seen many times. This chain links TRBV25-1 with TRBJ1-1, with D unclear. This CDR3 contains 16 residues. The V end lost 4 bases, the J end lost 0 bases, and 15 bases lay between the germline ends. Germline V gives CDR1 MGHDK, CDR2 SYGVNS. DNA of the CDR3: TGTGCCAGCAGTGGACCGGGCTTTTCGATGAACACTGAAGCTTTCTTT. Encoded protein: CASSGPGFSMNTEAFF.

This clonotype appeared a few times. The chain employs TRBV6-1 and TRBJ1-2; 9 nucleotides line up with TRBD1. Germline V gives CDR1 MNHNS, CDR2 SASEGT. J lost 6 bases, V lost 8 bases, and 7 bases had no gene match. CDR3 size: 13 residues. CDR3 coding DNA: TGTGCCAGCGCCCGGGACAGGGCGGATGGCTACACCTTC. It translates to CASARDRADGYTF.

Written as DNA, the CDR3 is TGCAGTGCTAGAGATAGGGATGAGCAGTTCTTC. Translating gives CSARDRDEQFF. The chain joins TRBV20-1 to TRBJ2-1, with D uncertain. V was cut by 0 bases and J by 8 bases, with 5 bases left in between. Looked up from germline, CDR1 is DFQATT and CDR2 is SNEGSKA (reference sequence). The length of the CDR3 is 11 residues.

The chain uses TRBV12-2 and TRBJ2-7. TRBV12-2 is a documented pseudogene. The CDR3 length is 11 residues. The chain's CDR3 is CASRLVHEQYF. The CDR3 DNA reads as TGTGCAAGTCGCTTAGTCCACGAGCAGTACTTC.

CDR3 nucleotides: TGTGCCAGCTCCCGGGGACAGTTCAATGAGCAGTTCTTC. It is translated as CASSRGQFNEQFF. The chain joins TRBV18 to TRBJ2-1, with 7 positions matching TRBD1. The CDR3 is made up of 13 amino acids. The germline V gene encodes CDR1 KGHSH and CDR2 LQKENI. The V segment lost 6 bases and the J segment 6 bases; nucleotides outside the gene matches: 5.

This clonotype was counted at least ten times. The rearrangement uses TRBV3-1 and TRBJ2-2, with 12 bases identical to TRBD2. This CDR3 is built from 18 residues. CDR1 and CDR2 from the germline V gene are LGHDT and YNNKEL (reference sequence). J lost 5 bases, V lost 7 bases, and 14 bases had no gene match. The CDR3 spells CASTPETSGSLWTGELFF. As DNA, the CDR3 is TGTGCCAGCACCCCAGAGACTAGCGGGAGTCTGTGGACCGGGGAGCTGTTTTTT.